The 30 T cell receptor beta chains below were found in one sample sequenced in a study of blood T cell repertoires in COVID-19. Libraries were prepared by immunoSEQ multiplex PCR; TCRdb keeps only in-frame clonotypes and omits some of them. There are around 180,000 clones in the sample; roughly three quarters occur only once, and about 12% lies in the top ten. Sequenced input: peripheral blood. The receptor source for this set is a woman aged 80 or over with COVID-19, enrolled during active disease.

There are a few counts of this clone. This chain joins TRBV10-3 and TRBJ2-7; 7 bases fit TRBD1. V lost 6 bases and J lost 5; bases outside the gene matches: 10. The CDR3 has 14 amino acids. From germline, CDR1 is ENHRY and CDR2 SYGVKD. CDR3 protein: CAIRDTDRVHEQYF. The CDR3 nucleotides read TGTGCCATCAGAGACACTGACAGGGTACACGAGCAGTACTTC.

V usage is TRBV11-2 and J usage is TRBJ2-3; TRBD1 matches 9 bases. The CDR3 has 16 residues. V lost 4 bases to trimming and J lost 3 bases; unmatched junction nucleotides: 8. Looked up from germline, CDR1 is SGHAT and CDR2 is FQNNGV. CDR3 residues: CASSWGTGLATDTQYF. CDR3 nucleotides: TGTGCCAGCAGCTGGGGGACAGGGTTGGCGACAGATACGCAGTATTTT.

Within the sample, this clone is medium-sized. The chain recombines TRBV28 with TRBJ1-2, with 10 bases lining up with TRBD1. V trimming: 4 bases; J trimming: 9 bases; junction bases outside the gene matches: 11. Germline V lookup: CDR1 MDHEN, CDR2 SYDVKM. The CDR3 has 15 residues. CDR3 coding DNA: TGTGCCAGCAGTTCTCCCGTTTGGGACAGGGGCCGCTACACCTTC. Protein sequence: CASSSPVWDRGRYTF.

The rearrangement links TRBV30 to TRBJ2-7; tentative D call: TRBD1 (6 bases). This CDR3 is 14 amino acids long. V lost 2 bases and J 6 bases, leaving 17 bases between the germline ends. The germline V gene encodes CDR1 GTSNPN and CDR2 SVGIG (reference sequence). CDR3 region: CAWSKGHRLTEQYF. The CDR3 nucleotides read TGTGCCTGGAGTAAGGGACACCGATTGACCGAGCAGTACTTC.

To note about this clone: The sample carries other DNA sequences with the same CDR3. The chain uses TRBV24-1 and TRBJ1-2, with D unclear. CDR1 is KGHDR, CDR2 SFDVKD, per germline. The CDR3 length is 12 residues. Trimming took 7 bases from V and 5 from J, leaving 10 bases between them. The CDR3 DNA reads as TGTGCCACCAGCGACGGCGGTTATGGCTACACCTTC. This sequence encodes CATSDGGYGYTF.

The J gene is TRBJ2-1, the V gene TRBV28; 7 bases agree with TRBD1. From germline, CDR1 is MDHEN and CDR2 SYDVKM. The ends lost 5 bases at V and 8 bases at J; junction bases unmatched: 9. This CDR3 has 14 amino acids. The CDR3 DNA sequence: TGTGCCAGCAGTCGAGACAGGGTCGGCGATGAGCAGTTCTTC. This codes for CASSRDRVGDEQFF.

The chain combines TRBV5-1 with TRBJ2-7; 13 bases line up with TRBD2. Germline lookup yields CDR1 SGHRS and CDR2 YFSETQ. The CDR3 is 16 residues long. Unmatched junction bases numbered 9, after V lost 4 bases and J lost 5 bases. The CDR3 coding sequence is TGCGCCAGCAGCCCTGGACGGACTAGCGGGAGCCACGAGCAGTACTTC. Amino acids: CASSPGRTSGSHEQYF.

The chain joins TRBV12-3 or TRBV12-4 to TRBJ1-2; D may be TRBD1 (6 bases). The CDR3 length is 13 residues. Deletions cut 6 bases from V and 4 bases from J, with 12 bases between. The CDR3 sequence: CASSKDSSYGYTF. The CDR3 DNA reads TGTGCCAGCAGCAAGGACAGCAGCTATGGCTACACCTTC.

The CDR3 protein is CASRYRVGTEAFF. CDR3 nucleotide sequence: TGTGCCAGCAGGTACAGGGTGGGCACTGAAGCTTTCTTT. V and J are TRBV28 and TRBJ1-1; tentative D call: TRBD1 (6 bases). CDR3 length: 13 amino acids. Trimming pared 6 bases from V and 4 bases from J, leaving 12 bases between. CDR1 is MDHEN and CDR2 is SYDVKM in the germline V gene.

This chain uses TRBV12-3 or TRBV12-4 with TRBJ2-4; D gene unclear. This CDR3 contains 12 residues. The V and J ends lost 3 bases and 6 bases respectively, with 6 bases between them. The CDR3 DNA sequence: TGTGCCAGCAGTTTGCGTGGAAACATTCAGTACTTC. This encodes CASSLRGNIQYF.

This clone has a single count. The CDR3 sequence is CATQVTGELFF. In DNA form, the CDR3 reads TGTGCCACTCAGGTCACCGGGGAGCTGTTTTTT. The rearrangement joins TRBV10-3 to TRBJ2-2; D gene uncertain. The CDR3 spans 11 residues. Per the germline V gene, CDR1 is ENHRY and CDR2 is SYGVKD. Trimming shortened V by 10 bases and J by 4 bases, and 7 bases separated the two germline ends.

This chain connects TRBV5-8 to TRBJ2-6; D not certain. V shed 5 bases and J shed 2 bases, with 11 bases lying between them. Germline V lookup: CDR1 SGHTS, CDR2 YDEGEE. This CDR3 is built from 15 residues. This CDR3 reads CASRRRVTGANVLTF. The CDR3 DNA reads TGTGCCAGCAGGCGCCGGGTTACTGGGGCCAACGTCCTGACTTTC.

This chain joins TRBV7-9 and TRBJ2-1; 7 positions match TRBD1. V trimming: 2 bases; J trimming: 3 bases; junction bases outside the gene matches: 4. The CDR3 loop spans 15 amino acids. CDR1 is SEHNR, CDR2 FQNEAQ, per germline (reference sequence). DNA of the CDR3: TGTGCCAGCAGCTTAAGGGGGCCGGGCTACAATGAGCAGTTCTTC. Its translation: CASSLRGPGYNEQFF.

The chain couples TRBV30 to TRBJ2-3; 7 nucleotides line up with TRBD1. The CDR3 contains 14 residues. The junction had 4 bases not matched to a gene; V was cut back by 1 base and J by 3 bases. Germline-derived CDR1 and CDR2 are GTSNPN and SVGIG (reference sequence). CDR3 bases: TGTGCCTGGAGTGACAGGGGTACAACAGATACGCAGTATTTT. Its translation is CAWSDRGTTDTQYF.

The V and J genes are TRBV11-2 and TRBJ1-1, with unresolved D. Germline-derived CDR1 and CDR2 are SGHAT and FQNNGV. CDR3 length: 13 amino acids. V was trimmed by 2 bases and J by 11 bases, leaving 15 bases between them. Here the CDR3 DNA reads TGTGCCAGCAGCTTATCTTTGGGAGGTGAGGCTTTCTTT. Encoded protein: CASSLSLGGEAFF.

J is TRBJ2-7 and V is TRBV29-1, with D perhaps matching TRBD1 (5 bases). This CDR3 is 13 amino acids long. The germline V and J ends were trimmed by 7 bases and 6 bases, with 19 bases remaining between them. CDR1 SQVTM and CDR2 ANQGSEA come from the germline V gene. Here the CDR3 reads CSGRRTIQGEQYF. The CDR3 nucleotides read TGCAGCGGACGTCGGACGATTCAGGGCGAGCAGTACTTC.

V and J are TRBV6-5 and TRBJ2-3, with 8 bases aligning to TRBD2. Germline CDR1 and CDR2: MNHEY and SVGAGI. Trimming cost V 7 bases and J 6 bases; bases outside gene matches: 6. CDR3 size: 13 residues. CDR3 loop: CASTAGGVDTQYF. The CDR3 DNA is TGTGCCAGCACGGCGGGGGGCGTGGATACGCAGTATTTT.

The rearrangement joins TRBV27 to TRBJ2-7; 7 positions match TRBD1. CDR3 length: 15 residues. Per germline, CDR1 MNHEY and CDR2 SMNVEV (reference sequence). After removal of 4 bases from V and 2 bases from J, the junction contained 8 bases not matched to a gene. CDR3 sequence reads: CASSSPTGFPYEQYF. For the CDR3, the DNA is TGTGCCAGCAGTTCTCCGACAGGGTTCCCCTACGAGCAGTACTTC.

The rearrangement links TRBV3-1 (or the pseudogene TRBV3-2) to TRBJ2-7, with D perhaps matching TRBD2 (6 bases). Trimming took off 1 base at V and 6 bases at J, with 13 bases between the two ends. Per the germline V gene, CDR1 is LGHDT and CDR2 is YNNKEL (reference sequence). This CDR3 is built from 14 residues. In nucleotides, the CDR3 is TGTGCCAGCAGCCAAGTCCAGGGAGGCTTCGAGCAGTACTTC. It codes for CASSQVQGGFEQYF.

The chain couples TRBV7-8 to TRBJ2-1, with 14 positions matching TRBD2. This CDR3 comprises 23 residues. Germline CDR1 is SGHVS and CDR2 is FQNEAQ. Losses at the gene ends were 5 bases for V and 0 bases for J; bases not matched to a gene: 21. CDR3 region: CASSLSYSGTSGRSPSSYNEQFF. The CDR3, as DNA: TGTGCCAGCAGCCTCTCCTACTCTGGGACTAGCGGGAGATCCCCTAGCTCCTACAATGAGCAGTTCTTC.

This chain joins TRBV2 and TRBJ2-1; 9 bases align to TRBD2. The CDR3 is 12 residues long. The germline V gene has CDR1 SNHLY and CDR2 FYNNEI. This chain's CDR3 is CASGSPYNEQFF. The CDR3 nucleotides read TGTGCTAGCGGGAGTCCATACAATGAGCAGTTCTTC.

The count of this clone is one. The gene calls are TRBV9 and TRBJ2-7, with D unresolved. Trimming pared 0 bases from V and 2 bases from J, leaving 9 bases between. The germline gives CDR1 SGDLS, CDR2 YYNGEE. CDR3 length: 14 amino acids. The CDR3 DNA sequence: TGTGCCAGCAGCGTAGAATCTACCCCCTACGAGCAGTACTTC. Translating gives CASSVESTPYEQYF.

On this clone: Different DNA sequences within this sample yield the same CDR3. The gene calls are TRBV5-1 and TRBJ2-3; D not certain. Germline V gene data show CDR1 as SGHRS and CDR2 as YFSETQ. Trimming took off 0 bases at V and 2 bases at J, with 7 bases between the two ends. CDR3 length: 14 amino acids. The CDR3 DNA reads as TGCGCCAGCAGCTTGGCCGGTTCCACAGATACGCAGTATTTT. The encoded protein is CASSLAGSTDTQYF.

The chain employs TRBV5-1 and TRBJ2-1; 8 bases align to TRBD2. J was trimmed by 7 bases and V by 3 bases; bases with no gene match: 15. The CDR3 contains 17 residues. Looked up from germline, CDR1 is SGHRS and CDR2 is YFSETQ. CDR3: CASSSIPGLVNSNEQFF. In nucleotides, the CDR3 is TGCGCCAGCAGCTCCATTCCGGGACTAGTCAATTCGAATGAGCAGTTCTTC.

The CDR3 coding sequence is TGCGCCAGCAGCTTGCTACAGGGGGGCACTGAAGCTTTCTTT. Its translation: CASSLLQGGTEAFF. J is TRBJ1-1 and V is TRBV5-1; 8 bases are shared with TRBD1. The CDR3 consists of 14 residues. Germline V gives CDR1 SGHRS, CDR2 YFSETQ. J lost 4 bases, V lost 1 base, and 3 bases had no gene match. The variable domain in full, with the rest retrieved from reference TRBV5-1 and TRBJ1-1, is KAGVTQTPRYLIKTRGQQVTLSCSPISGHRSVSWYQQTPGQGLQFLFEYFSETQRNKGNFPGRFSGRQFSNSRSEMNVSTLELGDSALYLCASSLLQGGTEAFFGQGTRLTVV.

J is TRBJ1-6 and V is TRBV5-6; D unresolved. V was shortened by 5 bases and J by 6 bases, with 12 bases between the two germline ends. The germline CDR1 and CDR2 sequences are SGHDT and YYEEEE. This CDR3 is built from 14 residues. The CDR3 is CASRFGGSNSPLHF. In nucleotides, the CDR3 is TGTGCCAGCAGGTTTGGTGGCAGTAATTCACCCCTCCACTTT.

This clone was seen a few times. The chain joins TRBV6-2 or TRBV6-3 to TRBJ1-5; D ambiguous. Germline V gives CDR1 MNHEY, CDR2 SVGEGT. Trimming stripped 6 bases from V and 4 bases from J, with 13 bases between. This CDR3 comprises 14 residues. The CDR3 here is CASSRASRNQPQHF. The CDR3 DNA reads TGTGCCAGCAGCCGGGCCTCCCGTAATCAGCCCCAGCATTTT.

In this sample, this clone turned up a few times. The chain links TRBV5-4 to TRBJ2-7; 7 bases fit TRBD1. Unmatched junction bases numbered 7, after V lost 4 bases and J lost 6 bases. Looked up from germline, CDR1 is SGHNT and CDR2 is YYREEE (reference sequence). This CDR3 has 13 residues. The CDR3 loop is CASSQQGSGEQYF. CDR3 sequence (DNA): TGTGCCAGCAGCCAACAGGGGTCTGGCGAGCAGTACTTC. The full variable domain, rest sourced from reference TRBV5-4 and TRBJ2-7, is ETGVTQSPTHLIKTRGQQVTLRCSSQSGHNTVSWYQQALGQGPQFIFQYYREEENGRGNFPPRFSGLQFPNYSSELNVNALELDDSALYLCASSQQGSGEQYFGPGTRLTVT.

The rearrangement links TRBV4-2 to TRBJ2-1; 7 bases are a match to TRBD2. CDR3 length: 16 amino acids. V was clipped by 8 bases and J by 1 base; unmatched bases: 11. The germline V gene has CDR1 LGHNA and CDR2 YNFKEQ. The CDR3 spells CASSPSGVQSYNEQFF. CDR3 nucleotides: TGTGCCAGCTCGCCCAGCGGGGTCCAGTCCTACAATGAGCAGTTCTTC.

CDR3 bases: TGTGCCAGCCGAAAAAGCGGGAGAGGGGAATTCTTC. Its protein product is CASRKSGRGEFF. The rearrangement links TRBV6-5 to TRBJ2-1, with TRBD2 identical over 8 bases. The CDR3 length is 12 residues. The germline CDR1 and CDR2 sequences are MNHEY and SVGAGI. Trimming at V came to 8 bases and at J to 16 bases, leaving 13 bases not matched to a gene.